This T cell receptor beta chain derives from a study of shared clonotypes between healthy human individuals. Study conclusions and caveats: Naive subsets generally had larger estimated richness than memory subsets.

Across several immunoSEQ plates, the genomic DNA of each subset was split evenly. Only in-frame clones appear in the TCRdb table, and some are missing; sequencing was by immunoSEQ multiplex PCR. The top ten clones hold 0.95% to 1.5% of a sample with about 1.4 million clones, 95% to 97% of them seen once. This clone was seen a single time. The antigen is not known. The material sequenced was naive CD4+ T cells sorted from blood. The subset is: CD45RA+ positively selected. The source of this sequence is a man aged 25-45 years in good health.

CDR3 sequence reads: CASRALAGVIDTQYF. The CDR3 DNA is TGTGCCAGCAGGGCGTTAGCGGGAGTCATAGATACGCAGTATTTT. V is TRBV5-6 and J is TRBJ2-3; 9 nucleotides line up with TRBD2. The germline V gene has CDR1 SGHDT and CDR2 YYEEEE. Unmatched junction bases numbered 9, after V lost 5 bases and J lost 5 bases. This CDR3 comprises 15 residues.